One and the same sample provided the 29 T cell receptor beta chains below, sequenced in a study of blood T cells in healthy people across ages. Alongside a J-beta primer mix, a sample-barcoded 5' primer served in a second PCR lasting about 7 to 11 cycles. MiXCR, applied by TCRdb to the 5' RACE reads, yields one record per CDR3 protein. The sample includes around 1,000,000 distinct CDR3 sequences, almost 25% of them seen just once. These data were also reused for a study on T cells of mothers and their children.

Sequencing was done on a sample of blood. These receptors all come from a girl aged 2-9 years in good health.

The V call is TRBV20-1, the J call TRBJ2-5; 8 bases agree with TRBD2. Germline CDR1 and CDR2: DFQATT and SNEGSKA (reference sequence). This CDR3 has 14 residues. The junction had 15 bases not matched to a gene; V was cut back by 8 bases and J by 7 bases. The CDR3 sequence is CSLYSGASGGTQYF. The CDR3 bases are TGCAGTCTCTATAGCGGGGCCTCCGGGGGGACCCAGTACTTC.

This clonotype was seen a handful of times. The chain recombines TRBV7-3 with TRBJ2-7, with TRBD2 identical over 7 bases. The V and J ends lost 7 bases and 3 bases, in that order; junction bases with no gene match: 12. The CDR3 has 15 residues. The germline V gene encodes CDR1 SGHTA and CDR2 FQGTGA. CDR3 bases: TGTGCCAGCACCCTTCGACGGGGCGGGAGCTACGAGCAGTACTTC. Translated: CASTLRRGGSYEQYF.

This clonotype was found a few times. The chain uses TRBV12-3 or TRBV12-4 and TRBJ2-3, with D possibly TRBD2 on 5 matching bases. Trimming stripped 1 base from V and 11 bases from J, with 19 bases between. The CDR3 has 15 amino acids. This CDR3 is CASSLDFLPGSGQYF. The CDR3 DNA reads TGTGCCAGCAGTTTAGATTTCCTTCCGGGAAGCGGGCAGTATTTT.

The sample holds a few counts of this clonotype. V usage is TRBV5-1 and J usage is TRBJ2-3; TRBD1 might be the D (5 bases). Trimming shortened V by 7 bases and J by 5 bases, and 20 bases separated the two germline ends. The CDR3 extends over 15 amino acids. CDR1 and CDR2 (germline): SGHRS, YFSETQ. Here the CDR3 DNA reads TGCGCCAGCGGCCCCGGCCAGGGATATCAAGATACGCAGTATTTT. Protein sequence: CASGPGQGYQDTQYF.

The gene calls are TRBV20-1 and TRBJ2-7; D is uncertain. Germline CDR1 and CDR2: DFQATT and SNEGSKA (reference sequence). This CDR3 is built from 15 residues. Trimming removed 3 bases at V and 1 base at J, with 16 bases between. The CDR3 reads CSARDISNPSYEQYF. For the CDR3, the DNA is TGCAGTGCTAGGGATATATCGAACCCATCCTACGAGCAGTACTTC.

This clonotype was detected a few times. The rearrangement links TRBV20-1 to TRBJ2-1; 7 bases line up with TRBD2. V lost 0 bases, J lost 3 bases, and 8 bases stayed unmatched. The CDR3 is 16 amino acids. Germline V gene lookup returns CDR1 DFQATT and CDR2 SNEGSKA (reference sequence). For the CDR3, the DNA is TGCAGTGCTAGAGATATTTGGCGGGAGTACTACAATGAGCAGTTCTTC. Encoded protein: CSARDIWREYYNEQFF.

This clonotype was seen more than once but under ten times. CDR3 loop: CASSSGGGNAPLHF. The CDR3, as DNA: TGTGCCAGCAGTTCTGGGGGAGGGAATGCACCCCTCCACTTT. This rearrangement joins TRBV28 to TRBJ1-6; D may be TRBD1 (5 bases). The CDR3 has 14 residues. The V gene's germline CDR1 is MDHEN and CDR2 SYDVKM. V shed 4 bases and J shed 11 bases, with 15 bases lying between them.

This clonotype has a handful of counts. The chain is built from TRBV29-1 and TRBJ1-2; a weak D match, TRBD1 (5 bases). The length of the CDR3 is 11 residues. Trimming stripped 5 bases from V and 4 bases from J, with 8 bases between. Germline CDR1 reads SQVTM; CDR2 reads ANQGSEA. The chain's CDR3 is CSVSGIYGYTF. The CDR3 DNA follows: TGCAGCGTTTCAGGGATCTATGGCTACACCTTC.

The V call is TRBV29-1, the J call TRBJ2-5; unclear D gene. Trimming stripped 7 bases from V and 5 bases from J, with 11 bases between. CDR3 size: 11 residues. Germline V gene data show CDR1 as SQVTM and CDR2 as ANQGSEA. CDR3 coding DNA: TGCAGCGCCTATCTCCGGGAGACCCAGTACTTC. The encoded protein is CSAYLRETQYF.

The table lists this clonotype with a few counts. The CDR3 loop is CASGLRLAGGKTGELFF. DNA for the CDR3: TGTGCTAGTGGTTTGAGACTAGCGGGAGGTAAAACCGGGGAGCTGTTTTTT. The chain employs TRBV12-5 and TRBJ2-2; 13 bases map to TRBD2. The J segment lost 5 bases and the V segment lost 2 bases, leaving 5 bases of the junction unmatched. The CDR3 spans 17 residues. Germline V lookup: CDR1 LGHNT, CDR2 FRNRAP.

The gene calls are TRBV3-1 and TRBJ1-6; the match to TRBD1 covers 9 bases. The CDR3 runs to 14 residues. The V and J ends lost 4 bases and 14 bases, in that order; junction bases with no gene match: 9. Germline CDR1 is LGHDT and CDR2 is YNNKEL (reference sequence). The CDR3 DNA is TGTGCCAGCAGCCCCGAGGGACAGGGTGATTCCCTCCACTTT. Translating it yields CASSPEGQGDSLHF. Variable domain in full (rest from reference TRBV3-1 and TRBJ1-6): DTAVSQTPKYLVTQMGNDKSIKCEQNLGHDTMYWYKQDSKKFLKIMFSYNNKELIINETVPNRFSPKSPDKAHLNLHINSLELGDSAVYFCASSPEGQGDSLHFGNGTRLTVT.

In its sample, this clonotype was seen many times. The V gene is TRBV7-3, the J gene TRBJ1-1; tentatively, D is TRBD1 (5 bases). Germline loops: CDR1 SGHTA, CDR2 FQGTGA. The CDR3 runs 13 residues. Deletions cut 1 base from V and 6 bases from J, with 9 bases between. Here the CDR3 reads CASSLMGGAEAFF. The CDR3, as DNA: TGTGCCAGCAGCTTAATGGGAGGGGCTGAAGCTTTCTTT.

Many counts were recorded for this clonotype. The genes are TRBV25-1 and TRBJ1-2; 8 bases agree with TRBD1. Germline V CDR1 and CDR2: MGHDK, SYGVNS. There are 12 residues in the CDR3. The junction had 5 bases not matched to a gene; V was cut back by 9 bases and J by 5 bases. CDR3 in amino acids: CASRDRGYGYTF. The CDR3, as DNA: TGTGCCAGTAGAGACAGGGGATATGGCTACACCTTC.

Remarks on this clonotype: One end of the junction fails to match germline, which may point to a read error. This sequence joins TRBV7-2 and TRBJ1-1; maybe TRBD1 (6 bases). The CDR3 is 13 residues long. Looked up from germline, CDR1 is SGHTA and CDR2 is FQGNSA. CDR3 residues: CAGSEQGGTEAFF. The CDR3 bases are TGTGCCGGCAGCGAACAGGGAGGGACTGAAGCTTTCTTT.

This clonotype turned up a few times. The rearrangement joins TRBV4-3 to TRBJ2-7; D is tentatively TRBD1 or TRBD2 (6 bases each). The CDR3 loop spans 13 amino acids. V lost 2 bases and J lost 6, with 11 bases in between. Germline CDR1 reads LGHNA; CDR2 reads YSLEER. CDR3 residues: CASSQRKGGEQYF. The CDR3 DNA is TGCGCCAGCAGCCAAAGAAAGGGGGGCGAGCAGTACTTC.

There are a few counts of this clonotype. This chain uses TRBV28 with TRBJ2-3; 7 positions agree with TRBD2. The CDR3 contains 15 residues. Germline V lookup: CDR1 MDHEN, CDR2 SYDVKM. The V and J ends lost 3 bases and 3 bases, in that order; junction bases with no gene match: 6. The CDR3 sequence is CASSFGLEGTDTQYF. For the CDR3, the DNA is TGTGCCAGCAGTTTCGGACTAGAGGGTACAGATACGCAGTATTTT.

This sequence joins TRBV3-1 and TRBJ2-7, with TRBD2 matching over 10 bases. V shed 1 base and J 5 bases; nucleotides not matched to a gene: 8. The germline gives CDR1 LGHDT, CDR2 YNNKEL (reference sequence). This CDR3 is built from 16 residues. CDR3 residues: CASSQGGLAGANEQYF. The CDR3 coding sequence is TGTGCCAGCAGCCAAGGAGGTCTAGCGGGAGCGAACGAGCAGTACTTC.

The gene calls are TRBV5-5 and TRBJ1-5; 7 bases are shared with TRBD1. Germline assignment: CDR1 SGHKS and CDR2 YYEKEE (reference sequence). V was clipped by 1 base and J by 9 bases; unmatched bases: 10. The CDR3 has 15 amino acids. The CDR3 DNA follows: TGTGCCAGCAGCTTGTTACAGGGGTACGAATGGCCCCAGCATTTT. Amino acids: CASSLLQGYEWPQHF.

The chain links TRBV27 to TRBJ2-5, with a tentative D call TRBD2 (5 bases). The germline CDR1 and CDR2 sequences are MNHEY and SMNVEV (reference sequence). CDR3 length: 13 amino acids. V lost 5 bases, J lost 4 bases, and 11 bases lay in between. In DNA, the CDR3 is TGTGCCAGCAGTGCGGACTCATTAGAGACCCAGTACTTC. Amino acid sequence: CASSADSLETQYF.

The chain carries TRBV7-9 and TRBJ1-5; possibly TRBD1 for D (6 bases). The CDR3 sequence is 17 residues long. V shed 6 bases and J shed 2 bases, with 20 bases lying between them. Per germline, CDR1 SEHNR and CDR2 FQNEAQ (reference sequence). The CDR3 bases are TGTGCCAGCAGTTTTAGTTACGCAGGGGAAGGCAATCAGCCCCAGCATTTT. Amino acids: CASSFSYAGEGNQPQHF.

V usage is TRBV6-2 or TRBV6-3 and J usage is TRBJ1-1, with D possibly being TRBD1 (5 bases). The germline V and J ends were trimmed by 5 bases and 5 bases, with 12 bases remaining between them. CDR1 is MNHEY, CDR2 SVGEGT, per germline. The CDR3 totals 13 residues. CDR3 region: CASSRQSATEAFF. CDR3 sequence (DNA): TGTGCCAGCAGTCGACAGTCAGCAACTGAAGCTTTCTTT.

This clonotype has a single count. This chain connects TRBV7-9 to TRBJ2-1, with D possibly matching TRBD2 (5 bases). CDR1 is SEHNR and CDR2 is FQNEAQ in the germline V gene (reference sequence). Trimming cost V 4 bases and J 6 bases, with 10 bases left between them. This CDR3 region has 13 residues. CDR3 residues: CASSSPGTNEQFF. The CDR3 bases are TGTGCCAGCAGCTCCCCGGGAACCAATGAGCAGTTCTTC.

This clonotype was observed a handful of times. V and J are TRBV5-1 and TRBJ2-7, with 7 bases fitting TRBD2. CDR3 length: 16 residues. The junction had 15 bases not matched to a gene; V was cut back by 3 bases and J by 6 bases. CDR1 and CDR2 (germline): SGHRS, YFSETQ. The DNA of the CDR3 is TGCGCCAGCAGCTGGGCGGACGACCTACGGGAGGCCGAGCAGTACTTC. Translation: CASSWADDLREAEQYF.

This clonotype was detected a few times. The chain employs TRBV29-1 and TRBJ2-1; 9 bases agree with TRBD2. Germline V gives CDR1 SQVTM, CDR2 ANQGSEA. The CDR3 loop spans 15 amino acids. Trimming took 7 bases from V and 5 from J; bases not matched to a gene: 12. The CDR3 loop is CSALAGATPNNEQFF. The DNA for the CDR3 is TGCAGCGCCTTAGCGGGAGCTACACCAAACAATGAGCAGTTCTTC.

The gene calls are TRBV12-3 or TRBV12-4 and TRBJ2-3; possibly TRBD1 for D (6 bases). This CDR3 comprises 11 residues. V was pared by 6 bases and J by 10 bases, with 11 bases between. The CDR3 protein is CASRQGAAQYF. In nucleotides, the CDR3 is TGTGCCAGCAGACAGGGTGCAGCGCAGTATTTT.

Remarks on this clonotype: No conserved phenylalanine or tryptophan ends this CDR3, so it is likely a read error. The chain has TRBV6-6 and TRBJ1-1; weak D call: TRBD1 (6 bases). There are 14 residues in the CDR3. The germline gives CDR1 MNHNY, CDR2 SVGAGI (reference sequence). Trimming took 2 bases from V and 3 from J, leaving 10 bases between them. The chain's CDR3 is CASSYEDSYTEAFS. In DNA, the CDR3 is TGTGCCAGCAGTTACGAGGACAGCTACACTGAAGCTTTCTCT.

There are a few counts of this clonotype. The chain is built from TRBV7-3 and TRBJ1-1, with TRBD1 matching over 8 bases. V lost 2 bases to trimming and J lost 3 bases; unmatched junction nucleotides: 14. Looked up from germline, CDR1 is SGHTA and CDR2 is FQGTGA. The CDR3 has 18 amino acids. CDR3 region: CASSLSGGSGGADTEAFF. DNA for the CDR3: TGTGCCAGCAGCTTATCGGGCGGTTCAGGGGGCGCCGACACTGAAGCTTTCTTT. Based on the CDR3 plus reference TRBV7-3 and TRBJ1-1, the full variable domain is GAGVSQTPSNKVTEKGKYVELRCDPISGHTALYWYRQSLGQGPEFLIYFQGTGAADDSGLPNDRFFAVRPEGSVSTLKIQRTERGDSAVYLCASSLSGGSGGADTEAFFGQGTRLTVV.

In the case of this clonotype: An end of the junction differs from the germline gene, which may be a read error. The V gene is TRBV7-2, the J gene TRBJ1-5; a possible D gene is TRBD1 (6 bases). The length of the CDR3 is 15 residues. The germline CDR1 and CDR2 sequences are SGHTA and FQGNSA. CDR3 nucleotide sequence: TGTGCCGGCAGCTTAGGACTGACAGGATATCAGCCCCAGCATTTT. This gives the protein CAGSLGLTGYQPQHF.

This clonotype was detected a few times. The chain uses TRBV12-3 or TRBV12-4 and TRBJ1-1; 8 nucleotides agree with TRBD1. The J segment lost 6 bases and the V segment lost 6 bases, leaving 6 bases of the junction unmatched. The CDR3 consists of 13 residues. CDR3 residues: CASRSQGAAEAFF. The CDR3 DNA reads TGTGCCAGCAGGTCCCAGGGGGCAGCTGAAGCTTTCTTT.